This T cell receptor (beta chain) is from a study of T cell changes during pregnancy in multiple sclerosis. CDR3 length: 17 residues. This table comes from immunoSEQ multiplex PCR, and its TCRdb copy is limited to in-frame clones, with some not included. This sample carries roughly 110,000 clones, just under 95% of them seen once, and the ten largest clones take around 0.8%. Sequences were derived from peripheral blood, sampled in the third trimester of pregnancy. This TCR came from a female donor in good health, enrolled as a control in a pregnancy study. The chain uses TRBV12-1 and TRBJ2-7; whether TRBD1, the table's D call, matches the DNA was not checked. TRBV12-1 is given as a pseudogene. CDR3 amino acids: CASSPPRGRGRPYEQYF. CDR3 DNA sequence: TGTGCCAGCAGTCCGCCCCGGGGCAGGGGGCGCCCATACGAGCAGTACTTC.